The next 2 T cell receptor beta chains were all read from a single sample in a study of T cells in Graves' hyperthyroidism and ophthalmopathy. Using RNA transcripts as the source, TCR beta CDR3 regions were amplified. Primed by the HTBI set, a first-round RT-PCR was run on the TCR CDR3. MiXCR, applied by TCRdb to the multiplex PCR reads, yields one record per CDR3 protein. This sample has approximately 610,000 distinct CDR3 sequences, with approximately 16% found just once. The specimen was blood. The receptors derive from a woman younger than 30 with Graves' hyperthyroidism.

This clonotype was seen more than once but under ten times. In nucleotides, the CDR3 is TGTGCCAGCCGAAACTTAGCGGGGCGGACCGGGGAGCTGTTTTTT. Residues: CASRNLAGRTGELFF. The V call is TRBV6-2 or TRBV6-3, the J call TRBJ2-2; TRBD2 agrees at 8 bases. This CDR3 spans 15 amino acids. J lost 5 bases, V lost 8 bases, and 10 bases had no gene match. The germline V gene encodes CDR1 MNHEY and CDR2 SVGEGT.

In this sample, this clonotype turned up many times. The V and J genes are TRBV5-4 and TRBJ2-1; D is ambiguous. Trimming removed 6 bases at V and 2 bases at J, with 12 bases between. The CDR3 is 14 residues long. Germline CDR1 SGHNT, CDR2 YYREEE (reference sequence). The CDR3 region has the DNA TGTGCCAGCACCGGGCCAAACGCCTACAATGAGCAGTTCTTC. Its translation: CASTGPNAYNEQFF.